Following are 27 T cell receptor beta chains from one sample sequenced in a study of early T cells in non-severe SARS-CoV-2 infection. Using its own MiXCR run on the 5' RACE reads, TCRdb lists one record per CDR3 protein. The data contain 60,000 to 75,000 distinct CDR3 sequences, over 8% of them singletons. Specimen: whole blood, collected at baseline. The origin of the receptors is an adult who was a healthcare worker with PCR-confirmed SARS-CoV-2 infection or an uninfected control (not recorded which).

This clonotype has a handful of counts. This chain uses TRBV12-3 or TRBV12-4 with TRBJ2-1, with D unclear. This CDR3 has 13 amino acids. The V end lost 3 bases, the J end lost 7 bases, and 10 bases lay between the germline ends. CDR3 nucleotides: TGTGCCAGCAGTTTGCTTGGACCAAATGAGCAGTTCTTC. Protein product: CASSLLGPNEQFF.

V usage is TRBV7-8 and J usage is TRBJ2-3; D might be TRBD1 (6 bases). The V gene's germline CDR1 is SGHVS and CDR2 FQNEAQ. V lost 5 bases and J 5 bases, leaving 23 bases between the germline ends. The CDR3 is 17 residues long. Here the CDR3 reads CASSQGEWGLVKDTQYF. The CDR3 nucleotides read TGTGCCAGCAGCCAAGGTGAATGGGGGCTAGTAAAAGATACGCAGTATTTT.

This clonotype was detected ten times or more. The chain joins TRBV4-3 to TRBJ1-5, with D unresolved. The CDR3 is 16 residues long. V lost 1 base, J lost 2 bases, and 12 bases lay in between. Germline-derived CDR1 and CDR2 are LGHNA and YSLEER. The CDR3 nucleotides are TGCGCCAGCAGCCAAGCTTTGCAGCTAGGCAATCAGCCCCAGCATTTT. It encodes CASSQALQLGNQPQHF.

V is TRBV9 and J is TRBJ2-3, with D uncertain. In germline, CDR1 is SGDLS, CDR2 YYNGEE. This CDR3 has 13 residues. The V and J ends lost 4 bases and 6 bases respectively, with 12 bases between them. The CDR3 bases are TGTGCCAGCAGCCCCAATTGGGCGGATACGCAGTATTTT. Amino acid sequence: CASSPNWADTQYF.

The chain employs TRBV11-2 and TRBJ2-1; the D is unclear. In germline, CDR1 is SGHAT, CDR2 FQNNGV. This CDR3 is 15 amino acids long. V was trimmed by 0 bases and J by 3 bases, leaving 9 bases between them. CDR3 DNA sequence: TGTGCCAGCAGCTTAGATCCCCACCTCTACAATGAGCAGTTCTTC. Residues: CASSLDPHLYNEQFF. The full variable domain, with the rest looked up from reference TRBV11-2 and TRBJ2-1, is EAGVAQSPRYKIIEKRQSVAFWCNPISGHATLYWYQQILGQGPKLLIQFQNNGVVDDSQLPKDRFSAERLKGVDSTLKIQPAKLEDSAVYLCASSLDPHLYNEQFFGPGTRLTVL.

This clonotype has a count of ten or more. In DNA, the CDR3 is TGTGCCAGCACCCCGGGACAGACGAACACTGAAGCTTTCTTT. Translation: CASTPGQTNTEAFF. The chain uses TRBV12-3 or TRBV12-4 and TRBJ1-1; 7 nucleotides line up with TRBD1. This CDR3 region has 14 residues. J was trimmed by 1 base and V by 7 bases; bases with no gene match: 6.

The chain uses TRBV12-3 or TRBV12-4 and TRBJ1-5; 12 nucleotides agree with TRBD1. This CDR3 comprises 17 residues. J gave up 1 base and V 5 bases, and 6 bases lay outside the gene matches. The CDR3 bases are TGTGCCAGCAGTAGAGGGACAGGGGGCACCAGCAATCAGCCCCAGCATTTT. The encoded protein is CASSRGTGGTSNQPQHF.

This chain joins TRBV4-3 and TRBJ2-3; 7 nucleotides match TRBD1. From germline, CDR1 is LGHNA and CDR2 YSLEER. The V and J ends lost 0 bases and 2 bases, in that order; junction bases with no gene match: 5. The CDR3 is 16 amino acids. The CDR3: CASSQDRGQTTDTQYF. CDR3 nucleotide sequence: TGCGCCAGCAGCCAAGATCGGGGACAGACCACAGATACGCAGTATTTT.

J is TRBJ2-1 and V is TRBV5-1; TRBD2 agrees at 10 bases. The CDR3 sequence is 16 residues long. Germline CDR1 is SGHRS and CDR2 is YFSETQ. Trimming cost V 0 bases and J 6 bases; bases outside gene matches: 6. The CDR3 sequence is CASSLGPSGSVNEQFF. Here the CDR3 DNA reads TGCGCCAGCAGCTTGGGTCCTAGCGGGAGTGTCAATGAGCAGTTCTTC.

This chain links TRBV7-2 with TRBJ2-5; D gene unclear. CDR1 is SGHTA, CDR2 FQGNSA, per germline. This CDR3 region has 15 residues. V lost 5 bases and J lost 1, with 14 bases in between. CDR3 in amino acids: CASSRPERTQETQYF. For the CDR3, the DNA is TGTGCCAGCAGCCGCCCGGAACGGACCCAAGAGACCCAGTACTTC.

The chain uses TRBV7-9 and TRBJ2-3; TRBD2 matches 11 bases. Trimming cost V 5 bases and J 4 bases; bases outside gene matches: 5. The CDR3 runs 15 residues. Germline CDR1 SEHNR, CDR2 FQNEAQ (reference sequence). For the CDR3, the DNA is TGTGCCAGCAGCCGAACTAGCGGGAGTCCAGATACGCAGTATTTT. Translation gives CASSRTSGSPDTQYF. Filled out from reference TRBV7-9 and TRBJ2-3, the complete variable domain reads DTGVSQNPRHKITKRGQNVTFRCDPISEHNRLYWYRQTLGQGPEFLTYFQNEAQLEKSRLLSDRFSAERPKGSFSTLEIQRTEQGDSAMYLCASSRTSGSPDTQYFGPGTRLTVL.

This clonotype was detected a few times. The gene calls are TRBV5-1 and TRBJ1-1; 8 nucleotides match TRBD1. Germline assignment: CDR1 SGHRS and CDR2 YFSETQ. V lost 2 bases and J lost 4; bases outside the gene matches: 7. The CDR3 runs 15 residues. CDR3 amino acids: CASSLGQGTGTEAFF. The CDR3 nucleotides are TGCGCCAGCAGCTTAGGACAGGGTACAGGCACTGAAGCTTTCTTT. Full variable domain (missing parts from reference TRBV5-1 and TRBJ1-1): KAGVTQTPRYLIKTRGQQVTLSCSPISGHRSVSWYQQTPGQGLQFLFEYFSETQRNKGNFPGRFSGRQFSNSRSEMNVSTLELGDSALYLCASSLGQGTGTEAFFGQGTRLTVV.

This clonotype has a handful of counts. The rearrangement links TRBV6-5 to TRBJ1-1; 11 bases agree with TRBD1. Germline-derived CDR1 and CDR2 are MNHEY and SVGAGI. This CDR3 has 16 residues. V dropped 4 bases and J dropped 6; count of bases not matched to a gene: 10. CDR3 DNA: TGTGCCAGCAGTTTGTCCCGGGACAGGGGGAGGGCTGAAGCTTTCTTT. Translated: CASSLSRDRGRAEAFF.

This clonotype was picked up many times. The CDR3 DNA reads as TGTGCCAGCAGCCGTAGGGCCCTCTCCATAGATACGCAGTATTTT. Protein: CASSRRALSIDTQYF. The chain uses TRBV7-6 and TRBJ2-3; unclear D gene. From germline, CDR1 is SGHVS and CDR2 FNYEAQ. Deletions cut 5 bases from V and 5 bases from J, with 17 bases between. The CDR3 extends over 15 amino acids.

This clonotype was detected a few times. The chain combines TRBV5-6 with TRBJ2-5; the match to TRBD1 covers 11 bases. Germline V lookup: CDR1 SGHDT, CDR2 YYEEEE. V lost 4 bases and J lost 2; bases outside the gene matches: 4. CDR3 length: 15 residues. CDR3 nucleotides: TGTGCCAGCAGCCTTGGGACAGGGGGACAAGAGACCCAGTACTTC. Translating gives CASSLGTGGQETQYF.

This clonotype has at least ten counts. The V and J genes are TRBV12-3 or TRBV12-4 and TRBJ1-1; 9 bases map to TRBD1. After removal of 5 bases from V and 11 bases from J, the junction contained 9 bases not matched to a gene. The CDR3 extends over 13 amino acids. CDR3 DNA: TGTGCCAGCAGTGTGGACAGGGGTGATGTTGCTTTCTTT. This encodes CASSVDRGDVAFF.

This chain links TRBV7-2 with TRBJ1-5; perhaps TRBD1 as D (6 bases). The CDR3 spans 15 residues. Germline CDR1 is SGHTA and CDR2 is FQGNSA. V was shortened by 5 bases and J by 3 bases, with 14 bases between the two germline ends. In DNA form, the CDR3 reads TGTGCCAGCAGCGTGGGACATGGAAACAATCAGCCCCAGCATTTT. This translates into CASSVGHGNNQPQHF.

The rearrangement uses TRBV19 and TRBJ2-3; D perhaps matches TRBD2 (5 bases). Germline V gene data show CDR1 as LNHDA and CDR2 as SQIVND (reference sequence). The CDR3 is made up of 14 amino acids. V lost 7 bases, J lost 5 bases, and 16 bases lay in between. The CDR3 sequence is CASTPAGGVDTQYF. Here the CDR3 DNA reads TGTGCCAGTACCCCCGCGGGTGGGGTAGATACGCAGTATTTT.

CDR3: CASSLALAGSGEQFF. The CDR3 DNA reads TGTGCCAGCAGCTTGGCCCTAGCGGGATCTGGTGAGCAGTTCTTC. The chain recombines TRBV7-9 with TRBJ2-1; TRBD2 matches at 9 bases. Germline V gene data show CDR1 as SEHNR and CDR2 as FQNEAQ (reference sequence). V shed 3 bases, J shed 9 bases, and the junction held 9 bases outside the gene matches. This CDR3 is built from 15 residues.

This clonotype was picked up many times. The V call is TRBV7-9, the J call TRBJ2-3; no definite D call. Deletions cut 7 bases from V and 2 bases from J, with 13 bases between. The CDR3 contains 14 residues. The germline V gene encodes CDR1 SEHNR and CDR2 FQNEAQ (reference sequence). The CDR3 loop is CASTQEGHTDTQYF. Written as DNA, the CDR3 is TGTGCCAGCACCCAAGAAGGGCACACAGATACGCAGTATTTT.

This clonotype has more than one count but fewer than ten. Here the CDR3 DNA reads TGTGCCATCATGAGCGGGGGCGGAGAGACCCAGTACTTC. As protein: CAIMSGGGETQYF. The chain employs TRBV10-3 and TRBJ2-5; TRBD2 agrees at 8 bases. J lost 4 bases, V lost 7 bases, and 5 bases had no gene match. Per the germline V gene, CDR1 is ENHRY and CDR2 is SYGVKD. The CDR3 has 13 residues.

This clonotype was picked up a small number of times. The chain links TRBV29-1 to TRBJ1-5; 7 bases map to TRBD1. Germline CDR1 reads SQVTM; CDR2 reads ANQGSEA. The CDR3 has 13 amino acids. V lost 5 bases, J lost 3 bases, and 4 bases stayed unmatched. The CDR3 region has the DNA TGCAGCGTTATGGGACAGAACAATCAGCCCCAGCATTTT. Amino acid sequence: CSVMGQNNQPQHF.

This clonotype appeared many times. This chain uses TRBV29-1 with TRBJ2-3, with TRBD2 matching 8 bases. Germline values: CDR1 SQVTM, CDR2 ANQGSEA. The CDR3 length is 15 residues. V shed 5 bases, J shed 0 bases, and the junction held 7 bases outside the gene matches. The CDR3 protein is CSVTLAGGSTDTQYF. CDR3 coding DNA: TGCAGCGTTACTCTGGCGGGAGGAAGCACAGATACGCAGTATTTT.

The J gene is TRBJ2-3, the V gene TRBV27; 8 positions match TRBD2. Germline V CDR1 and CDR2: MNHEY, SMNVEV (reference sequence). This CDR3 is built from 17 residues. Losses at the gene ends were 4 bases for V and 3 bases for J; bases not matched to a gene: 12. CDR3 in amino acids: CASSSRGVIAGTDTQYF. Written as DNA, the CDR3 is TGTGCCAGCAGTTCGCGGGGTGTGATAGCGGGGACAGATACGCAGTATTTT.

This clonotype showed up many times. The chain couples TRBV25-1 to TRBJ1-2; D ambiguous. Germline V lookup: CDR1 MGHDK, CDR2 SYGVNS. V lost 10 bases and J lost 5, with 23 bases in between. There are 15 residues in the CDR3. The CDR3 region is CATQEETDRSYGYTF. The CDR3 coding sequence is TGTGCCACCCAAGAAGAAACGGACCGTAGTTATGGCTACACCTTC.

In this sample, this clonotype turned up many times. This chain connects TRBV4-2 to TRBJ2-3; the match to TRBD2 covers 8 bases. CDR3 length: 19 residues. With V trimmed by 1 base and J by 4 bases, 16 bases remained unmatched. CDR1 and CDR2 (germline): LGHNA, YNFKEQ. The CDR3 loop reads CASSQVSGGIGRVSDTQYF. The CDR3, as DNA: TGTGCCAGCAGCCAAGTTTCCGGCGGGATCGGGAGGGTCTCAGATACGCAGTATTTT.

This clonotype was observed a handful of times. In nucleotides, the CDR3 is TGTGCCAGCAGTCCGACAGGGGAGGATGGCTACACCTTC. Amino acid sequence: CASSPTGEDGYTF. The chain uses TRBV28 and TRBJ1-2; 8 positions agree with TRBD1. CDR3 size: 13 residues. Germline V CDR1 and CDR2: MDHEN, SYDVKM. J was trimmed by 6 bases and V by 5 bases; bases with no gene match: 5.